A selection of T cell receptor beta chains follows, all from one sample in a study of blood T cell repertoires in COVID-19. Here immunoSEQ multiplex PCR was the method, and the copy in TCRdb shows in-frame clones only, minus some. The data contain hundreds of thousands of clones, around four fifths of them seen just once; the ten biggest clones take up 2.5% to 3%. Specimen: peripheral blood. The receptors derive from a woman aged 40 to 55 with active or convalescent COVID-19. Both conserved end residues are part of each CDR3. D genes are given only for firm matches. Rows give clone size only sometimes, using once, few, many, or a class for an expanded clone.

len,d_gene,v_gene,abundance,j_gene,CDR3aa,CDR3nt
16,.,TRBV4-1,.,TRBJ1-2,CASSQVWDFVNYGYTF,TGCGCCAGCAGCCAAGTTTGGGACTTTGTAAACTATGGCTACACCTTC
14,.,TRBV6-2/TRBV6-3,.,TRBJ1-1,CASSYSAGNTEAFF,TGTGCCAGCAGTTACTCGGCAGGGAACACTGAAGCTTTCTTT
15,TRBD2,TRBV6-5,.,TRBJ2-3,CASSYSLAGGDTQYF,TGTGCCAGCAGTTACTCCCTAGCGGGAGGGGATACGCAGTATTTT
14,.,TRBV6-6,.,TRBJ1-5,CASSYSQGSQPQHF,TGTGCCAGCAGTTACTCGCAGGGGAGTCAGCCCCAGCATTTT
14,TRBD1,TRBV27,.,TRBJ1-2,CASSFTGTGDGYTF,TGTGCCAGCAGTTTTACCGGGACAGGGGATGGCTACACCTTC
14,.,TRBV6-5,once,TRBJ2-3,CAAKQLSSTDTQYF,TGTGCCGCTAAACAGCTTTCTAGCACAGATACGCAGTATTTT
17,.,TRBV21-1,.,TRBJ1-5,CASSKGGNRGGNQPQHF,TGTGCCAGCAGCAAAGGGGGAAACAGGGGAGGCAATCAGCCCCAGCATTTT
15,.,TRBV15,.,TRBJ1-2,CATSNTNRRRYGYTF,TGTGCCACCAGCAATACAAACAGGCGACGCTATGGCTACACCTTC
13,TRBD1,TRBV29-1,.,TRBJ2-2,CSGRTGNTGELFF,TGCAGCGGACGGACAGGGAACACCGGGGAGCTGTTTTTT
13,.,TRBV4-2,.,TRBJ1-4,CASSQGSAGKLFF,TGTGCCAGCAGCCAAGGTTCCGCCGGGAAACTGTTTTTT
14,TRBD1,TRBV19,.,TRBJ2-3,CASSLTGDGDTQYF,TGTGCCAGTAGTCTGACAGGGGATGGAGATACGCAGTATTTT
13,TRBD1,TRBV20-1,.,TRBJ2-7,CSARGDRGWEQYF,TGCAGTGCTCGTGGGGACAGGGGGTGGGAGCAGTACTTC
15,.,TRBV10-1,.,TRBJ1-5,CASSGCEYSNQPQHF,TGCGCCAGCAGTGGATGCGAATATAGCAATCAGCCCCAGCATTTT
16,TRBD1,TRBV19,few,TRBJ1-5,CASSIDWDRGKQPQHF,TGTGCCAGTAGTATAGATTGGGACAGGGGAAAACAGCCCCAGCATTTT
14,TRBD1,TRBV28,.,TRBJ1-4,CASSLSQGAEKLFF,TGTGCCAGCAGTTTATCACAGGGGGCTGAAAAACTGTTTTTT
12,.,TRBV2,few,TRBJ1-4,CASNRVNEKLFF,TGTGCCAGCAACAGAGTAAATGAAAAACTGTTTTTT
13,TRBD1,TRBV28,.,TRBJ1-2,CASSLRQGASYTF,TGTGCCAGCAGTTTACGGCAGGGGGCTAGCTACACCTTC
14,.,TRBV11-3,.,TRBJ2-7,CASSLRTRSYEQYF,TGTGCCAGCAGCCTCAGAACCCGTTCCTACGAGCAGTACTTC
13,.,TRBV27,.,TRBJ1-1,CASSLIVRGEAFF,TGTGCCAGCAGTTTGATAGTCAGGGGAGAAGCTTTCTTT
15,TRBD2,TRBV7-3,many,TRBJ2-3,CASSFSGPSTDTQYF,TGTGCCAGCAGCTTTAGCGGGCCTAGCACAGATACGCAGTATTTT
17,.,TRBV4-2,once,TRBJ2-7,CASSQVGPKQGTYEQYF,TGTGCCAGCAGCCAAGTTGGGCCAAAACAGGGAACTTACGAGCAGTACTTC
15,TRBD1,TRBV27,.,TRBJ1-1,CASSLSRTGGTEAFF,TGTGCCAGCAGTTTATCAAGGACAGGGGGTACTGAAGCTTTCTTT
12,TRBD1,TRBV12-3/TRBV12-4,.,TRBJ1-2,CASSGQDYGYTF,TGTGCCAGCAGTGGACAGGATTATGGCTACACCTTC
15,.,TRBV4-3,.,TRBJ1-2,CASSQGGGRKDGYTF,TGCGCCAGCAGCCAAGGGGGGGGAAGGAAAGATGGCTACACCTTC
13,.,TRBV28,.,TRBJ2-1,CASSLLATNEQFF,TGTGCCAGCAGTTTACTAGCGACCAATGAGCAGTTCTTC
16,TRBD1,TRBV7-9,.,TRBJ1-4,CASSLGQGAYNEKLFF,TGTGCCAGCAGCTTAGGTCAGGGGGCGTATAATGAAAAACTGTTTTTT
11,.,TRBV24-1,few,TRBJ1-1,CATPPRTEAFF,TGTGCCACCCCCCCCCGTACTGAAGCTTTCTTT
11,.,TRBV20-1,.,TRBJ1-2,CSAGTDYGYTF,TGCAGTGCGGGGACTGACTATGGCTACACCTTC
15,.,TRBV19,.,TRBJ2-5,CASTQAAGVVETQYF,TGTGCCAGCACCCAAGCAGCGGGCGTTGTGGAGACCCAGTACTTC
18,.,TRBV11-3,.,TRBJ2-1,CASSLEARSAITYNEQFF,TGTGCCAGCAGCTTAGAAGCCCGTAGCGCTATAACCTACAATGAGCAGTTCTTC
12,.,TRBV6-5,once,TRBJ1-2,CASIGFLSNHIF,TGTGCCAGCATCGGGTTTTTATCAAATCATATCTTC
18,.,TRBV5-4,.,TRBJ1-4,CASSLETTGLPSNEKLFF,TGTGCCAGCAGCTTGGAAACGACAGGCTTACCATCTAATGAAAAACTGTTTTTT
15,TRBD2,TRBV11-2,.,TRBJ2-1,CASSRTSGDHNEQFF,TGTGCCAGCAGCCGGACTAGCGGGGACCACAATGAGCAGTTCTTC
15,TRBD1,TRBV6-6,.,TRBJ1-5,CASSVTGFGNQPQHF,TGTGCCAGCAGTGTGACAGGGTTCGGCAATCAGCCCCAGCATTTT
14,TRBD1,TRBV6-6,once,TRBJ1-1,CASNPTGVETEAFF,TGTGCCAGCAACCCAACAGGGGTGGAAACTGAAGCTTTCTTT
13,.,TRBV6-2/TRBV6-3,.,TRBJ1-5,CASSYDWITPQHF,TGTGCCAGCAGTTACGACTGGATCACGCCCCAGCATTTT
14,.,TRBV19,once,TRBJ1-4,CASSIRTANEKLFF,TGTGCCAGTAGTATACGGACAGCTAATGAAAAACTGTTTTTT
19,.,TRBV21-1,.,TRBJ2-2,CASTFKGWRGIGSTGELFF,TGTGCCAGCACCTTCAAAGGGTGGCGGGGGATCGGAAGCACCGGGGAGCTGTTTTTT
15,.,TRBV12-5,.,TRBJ2-3,CASGLSRGYTDTQYF,TGTGCTAGTGGTTTGTCCCGGGGATACACAGATACGCAGTATTTT
13,.,TRBV5-4,.,TRBJ1-2,CASSLRRDYGYTF,TGTGCCAGCAGCTTGAGACGGGACTATGGCTACACCTTC
14,.,TRBV27,.,TRBJ1-1,CASGNPGAITEAFF,TGTGCCAGCGGGAACCCAGGGGCTATCACTGAAGCTTTCTTT
20,TRBD2,TRBV5-1,.,TRBJ2-6,CASSLVGTSGHRSGANVLTF,TGCGCCAGCAGCTTGGTTGGGACTAGCGGGCACCGCTCTGGGGCCAACGTCCTGACTTTC
15,TRBD1,TRBV11-3,.,TRBJ2-1,CASSLGQGATDEQFF,TGTGCCAGCAGCTTAGGGCAGGGGGCAACGGATGAGCAGTTCTTC
15,.,TRBV4-2,once,TRBJ2-5,CASSQGAGTQETQYF,TGTGCCAGCAGCCAAGGCGCGGGGACCCAAGAGACCCAGTACTTC
15,.,TRBV10-1,once,TRBJ1-2,CASSENQSGGYGYTF,TGCGCCAGCAGTGAGAACCAGTCAGGAGGCTATGGCTACACCTTC
16,TRBD1,TRBV19,.,TRBJ2-3,CASSPRTGEGTDTQYF,TGTGCCAGTAGTCCCAGGACAGGGGAGGGCACAGATACGCAGTATTTT
14,.,TRBV21-1,.,TRBJ2-1,CASSPRGTYLEQFF,TGTGCCAGCAGCCCCAGGGGGACCTACCTTGAGCAGTTCTTC
15,TRBD1,TRBV24-1,.,TRBJ2-3,CATSDRTGLADTQYF,TGTGCCACCAGTGACAGGACAGGGCTGGCAGATACGCAGTATTTT
14,TRBD1,TRBV29-1,.,TRBJ2-7,CSVVSRQGSYEQYF,TGCAGCGTTGTATCGAGACAGGGATCCTACGAGCAGTACTTC
14,TRBD2,TRBV5-1,.,TRBJ2-7,CASKALAGEDEQYF,TGCGCCAGCAAGGCTCTAGCGGGGGAGGACGAGCAGTACTTC
16,TRBD1,TRBV28,once,TRBJ1-6,CASSPHGGTGVSPLHF,TGTGCCAGCAGCCCACACGGCGGGACAGGGGTATCACCCCTCCACTTT
15,.,TRBV7-3,.,TRBJ1-1,CASSQEGLANTEAFF,TGTGCCAGCAGCCAAGAGGGACTTGCGAACACTGAAGCTTTCTTT
17,TRBD2,TRBV2,.,TRBJ2-5,CASSAAPLPGGGETQYF,TGTGCCAGCAGTGCCGCCCCTCTCCCGGGAGGGGGGGAGACCCAGTACTTC
15,TRBD1,TRBV30,.,TRBJ1-5,CAWSVGQGLNQPQHF,TGTGCCTGGAGTGTGGGACAGGGCCTCAATCAGCCCCAGCATTTT